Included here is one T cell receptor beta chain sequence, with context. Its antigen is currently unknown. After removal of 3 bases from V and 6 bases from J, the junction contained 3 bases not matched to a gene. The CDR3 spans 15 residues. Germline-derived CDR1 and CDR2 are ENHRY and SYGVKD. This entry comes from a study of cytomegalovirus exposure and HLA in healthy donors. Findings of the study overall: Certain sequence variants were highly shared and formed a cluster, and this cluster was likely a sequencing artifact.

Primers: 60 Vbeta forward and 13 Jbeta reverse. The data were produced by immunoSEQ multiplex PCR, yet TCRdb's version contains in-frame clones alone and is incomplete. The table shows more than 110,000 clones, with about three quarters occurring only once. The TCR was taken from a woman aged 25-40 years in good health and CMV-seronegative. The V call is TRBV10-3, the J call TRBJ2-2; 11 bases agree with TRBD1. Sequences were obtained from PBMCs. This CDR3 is CAISDLGQGAGELFF. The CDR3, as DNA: TGTGCCATCAGTGACTTGGGACAGGGGGCCGGGGAGCTGTTTTTT.